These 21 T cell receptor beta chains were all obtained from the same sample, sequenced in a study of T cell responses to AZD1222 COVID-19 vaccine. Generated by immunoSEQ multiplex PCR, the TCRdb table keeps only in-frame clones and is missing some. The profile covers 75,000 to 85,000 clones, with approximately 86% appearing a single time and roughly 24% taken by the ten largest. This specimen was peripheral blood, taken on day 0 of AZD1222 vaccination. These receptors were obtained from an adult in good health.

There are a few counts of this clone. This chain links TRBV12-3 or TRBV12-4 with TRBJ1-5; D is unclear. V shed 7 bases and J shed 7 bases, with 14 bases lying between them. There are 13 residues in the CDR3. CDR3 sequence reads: CASTFPGGQPQHF. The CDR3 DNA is TGTGCCAGCACTTTCCCGGGTGGGCAGCCCCAGCATTTT.

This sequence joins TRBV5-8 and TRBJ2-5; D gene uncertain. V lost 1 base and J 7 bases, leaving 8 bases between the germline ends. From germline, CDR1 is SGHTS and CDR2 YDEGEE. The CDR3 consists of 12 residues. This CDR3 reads CASSLRSATQYF. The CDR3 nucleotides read TGTGCCAGCAGCTTGCGGTCCGCGACCCAGTACTTC.

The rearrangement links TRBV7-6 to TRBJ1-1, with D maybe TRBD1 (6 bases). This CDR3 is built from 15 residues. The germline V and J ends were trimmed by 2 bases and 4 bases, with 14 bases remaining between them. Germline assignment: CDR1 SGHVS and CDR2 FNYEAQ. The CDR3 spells CASSLTQGWPTEAFF. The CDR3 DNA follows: TGTGCCAGCAGCTTAACACAGGGTTGGCCCACTGAAGCTTTCTTT.

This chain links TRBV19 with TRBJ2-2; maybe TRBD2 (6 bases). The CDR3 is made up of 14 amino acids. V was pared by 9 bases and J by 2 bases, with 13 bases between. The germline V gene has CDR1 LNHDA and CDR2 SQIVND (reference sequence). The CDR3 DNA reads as TGTGCCAGCAGAACTAGCTCCAACACCGGGGAGCTGTTTTTT. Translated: CASRTSSNTGELFF.

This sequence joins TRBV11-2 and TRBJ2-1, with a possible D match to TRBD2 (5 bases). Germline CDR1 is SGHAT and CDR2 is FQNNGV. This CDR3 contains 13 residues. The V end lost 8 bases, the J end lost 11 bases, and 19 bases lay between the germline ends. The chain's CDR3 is CASLLAGNPKQFF. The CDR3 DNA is TGTGCCAGCCTCCTGGCGGGTAACCCTAAGCAGTTCTTC.

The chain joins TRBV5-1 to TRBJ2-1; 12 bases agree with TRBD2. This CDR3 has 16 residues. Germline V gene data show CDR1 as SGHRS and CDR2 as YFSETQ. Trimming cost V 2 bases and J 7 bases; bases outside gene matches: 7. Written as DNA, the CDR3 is TGCGCCAGCAGCTTAGTGCTAGCGGGAGGGCCTAATGAGCAGTTCTTC. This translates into CASSLVLAGGPNEQFF.

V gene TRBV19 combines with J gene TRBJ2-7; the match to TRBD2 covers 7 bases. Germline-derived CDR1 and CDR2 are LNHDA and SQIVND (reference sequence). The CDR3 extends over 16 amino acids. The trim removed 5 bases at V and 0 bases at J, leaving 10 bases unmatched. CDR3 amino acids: CASSVLSGRSSYEQYF. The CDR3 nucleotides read TGTGCCAGTAGTGTCTTGTCCGGGAGGAGCTCCTACGAGCAGTACTTC.

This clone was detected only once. The CDR3 protein is CASSGPEAGGLVNYGYTF. CDR3 nucleotide sequence: TGTGCCAGCAGTGGGCCCGAGGCAGGAGGATTAGTTAACTATGGCTACACCTTC. This rearrangement joins TRBV2 to TRBJ1-2; D gene unclear. The V and J ends lost 4 bases and 1 base respectively, with 22 bases between them. Germline CDR1 is SNHLY and CDR2 is FYNNEI. The CDR3 covers 18 residues.

DNA of the CDR3: TGTGCCAGCAGGGGGTCTGATTTCAATCAGCCCCAGCATTTT. It translates to CASRGSDFNQPQHF. The V call is TRBV6-5, the J call TRBJ1-5; the D is unclear. V was shortened by 6 bases and J by 3 bases, with 12 bases between the two germline ends. This CDR3 has 14 residues. Germline CDR1 and CDR2: MNHEY and SVGAGI.

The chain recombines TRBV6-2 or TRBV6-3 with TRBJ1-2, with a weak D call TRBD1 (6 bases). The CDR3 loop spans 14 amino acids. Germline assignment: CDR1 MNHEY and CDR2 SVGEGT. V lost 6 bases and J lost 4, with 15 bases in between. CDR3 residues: CASSDATGGYGYTF. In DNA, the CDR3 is TGTGCCAGCAGCGACGCGACAGGCGGCTATGGCTACACCTTC.

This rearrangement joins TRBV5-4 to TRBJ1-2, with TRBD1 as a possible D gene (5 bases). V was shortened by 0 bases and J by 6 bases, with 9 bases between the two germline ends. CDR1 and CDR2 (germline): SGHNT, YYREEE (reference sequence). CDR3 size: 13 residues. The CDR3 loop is CASSLEGVNGYTF. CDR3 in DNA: TGTGCCAGCAGCTTGGAAGGGGTCAATGGCTACACCTTC. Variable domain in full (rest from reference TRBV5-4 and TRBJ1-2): ETGVTQSPTHLIKTRGQQVTLRCSSQSGHNTVSWYQQALGQGPQFIFQYYREEENGRGNFPPRFSGLQFPNYSSELNVNALELDDSALYLCASSLEGVNGYTFGSGTRLTVV.

CDR3 loop: CASSADRGLYNEQFF. The CDR3 DNA follows: TGTGCCAGCAGTGCGGACAGGGGGCTGTACAATGAGCAGTTCTTC. This chain links TRBV6-6 with TRBJ2-1, with TRBD1 matching 11 bases. The CDR3 has 15 residues. V lost 5 bases to trimming and J lost 4 bases; unmatched junction nucleotides: 4. Germline V gene lookup returns CDR1 MNHNY and CDR2 SVGAGI (reference sequence).

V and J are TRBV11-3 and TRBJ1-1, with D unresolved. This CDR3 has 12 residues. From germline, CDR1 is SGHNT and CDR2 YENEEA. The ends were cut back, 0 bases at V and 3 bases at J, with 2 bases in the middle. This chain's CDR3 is CASSLEYTEAFF. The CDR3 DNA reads TGTGCCAGCAGCTTAGAGTACACTGAAGCTTTCTTT. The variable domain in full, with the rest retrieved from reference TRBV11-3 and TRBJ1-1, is EAGVVQSPRYKIIEKKQPVAFWCNPISGHNTLYWYLQNLGQGPELLIRYENEEAVDDSQLPKDRFSAERLKGVDSTLKIQPAELGDSAVYLCASSLEYTEAFFGQGTRLTVV.

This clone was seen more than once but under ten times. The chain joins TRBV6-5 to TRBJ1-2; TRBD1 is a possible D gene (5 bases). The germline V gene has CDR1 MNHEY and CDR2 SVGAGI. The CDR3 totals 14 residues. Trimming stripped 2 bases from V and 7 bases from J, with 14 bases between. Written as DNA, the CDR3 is TGTGCCAGCAGTTACAGGGACGGCAGAACTGGCTACACCTTC. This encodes CASSYRDGRTGYTF.

The CDR3 coding sequence is TGTGCCAGCAGCTTGGACCAGCGGGAGAACACCGGGGAGCTGTTTTTT. This codes for CASSLDQRENTGELFF. The chain joins TRBV7-3 to TRBJ2-2; 7 bases line up with TRBD2. V was pared by 3 bases and J by 1 base, with 5 bases of the junction left unmatched. The CDR3 is made up of 16 amino acids. Germline V gene lookup returns CDR1 SGHTA and CDR2 FQGTGA.

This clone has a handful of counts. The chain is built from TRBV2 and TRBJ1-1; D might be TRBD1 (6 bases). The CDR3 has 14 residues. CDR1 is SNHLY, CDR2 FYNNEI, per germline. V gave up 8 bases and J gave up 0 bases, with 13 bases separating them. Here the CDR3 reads CASRPGAMNTEAFF. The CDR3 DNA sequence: TGTGCCAGCCGCCCGGGGGCAATGAACACTGAAGCTTTCTTT.

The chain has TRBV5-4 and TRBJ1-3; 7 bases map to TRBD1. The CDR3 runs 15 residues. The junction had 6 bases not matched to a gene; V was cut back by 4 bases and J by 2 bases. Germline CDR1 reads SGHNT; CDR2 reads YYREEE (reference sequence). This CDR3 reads CASSRPGTAGNTIYF. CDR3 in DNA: TGTGCCAGCAGCCGACCCGGGACAGCTGGAAACACCATATATTTT. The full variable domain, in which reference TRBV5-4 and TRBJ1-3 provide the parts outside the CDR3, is ETGVTQSPTHLIKTRGQQVTLRCSSQSGHNTVSWYQQALGQGPQFIFQYYREEENGRGNFPPRFSGLQFPNYSSELNVNALELDDSALYLCASSRPGTAGNTIYFGEGSWLTVV.

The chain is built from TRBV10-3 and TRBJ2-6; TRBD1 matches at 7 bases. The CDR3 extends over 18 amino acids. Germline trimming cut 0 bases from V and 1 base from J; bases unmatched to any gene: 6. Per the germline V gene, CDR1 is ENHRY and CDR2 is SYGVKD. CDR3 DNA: TGTGCCATCAGTGAGTCGAAACAGGGGTCTTCTGGGGCCAACGTCCTGACTTTC. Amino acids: CAISESKQGSSGANVLTF.

The CDR3: CASSFQDSYEQYF. The DNA for the CDR3 is TGTGCCAGCAGTTTTCAGGACAGCTACGAGCAGTACTTC. The V call is TRBV12-3 or TRBV12-4, the J call TRBJ2-7; possibly TRBD1 for D (6 bases). The CDR3 extends over 13 amino acids. The V and J ends lost 3 bases and 3 bases respectively, with 9 bases between them.

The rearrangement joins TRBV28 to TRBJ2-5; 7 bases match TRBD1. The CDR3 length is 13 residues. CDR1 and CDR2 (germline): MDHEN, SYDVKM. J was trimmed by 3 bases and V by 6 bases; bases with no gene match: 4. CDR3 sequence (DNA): TGTGCCAGCAGGCTCACAGGGGAAGAGACCCAGTACTTC. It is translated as CASRLTGEETQYF.

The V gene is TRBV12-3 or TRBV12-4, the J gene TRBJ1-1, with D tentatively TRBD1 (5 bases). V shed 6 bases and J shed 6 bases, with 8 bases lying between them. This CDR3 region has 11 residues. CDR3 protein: CASRTVSEAFF. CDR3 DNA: TGTGCCAGCAGGACAGTCTCTGAAGCTTTCTTT.